The rows below give T cell receptor beta chains drawn from one sample of a study of blood T cell repertoires in COVID-19. The protocol was immunoSEQ multiplex PCR, while the TCRdb copy is restricted to in-frame clones and leaves out a portion. Of 400,000 to 550,000 clones listed, nearly 90% are singletons. The specimen sequenced was PBMCs or T cells enriched from blood (not recorded which). Receptors were obtained from a woman younger than 35 with acute COVID-19. CDR3s include the opening cysteine and the closing phenylalanine or tryptophan. The D gene is left open where the match is weak. Size is omitted from some rows. Given values are once, few, many or a class for expanded clones.

D gene	J gene	V gene	clone size	CDR3 length	CDR3 DNA	CDR3 protein
TRBD2	TRBJ2-7	TRBV7-9	NA	13	TGTGCCAGCAGCTTTAGCGGGAGCAACGAGCAGTACTTC	CASSFSGSNEQYF
TRBD1	TRBJ2-1	TRBV5-8	NA	14	TGTGCCAGCAGCTTGGGACAGGGGGTCGGTGAGCAGTTCTTC	CASSLGQGVGEQFF
TRBD1	TRBJ1-1	TRBV10-3	NA	16	TGTGCCATCAGTGAAATCCGGGACAGCTTGAACACTGAAGCTTTCTTT	CAISEIRDSLNTEAFF
NA	TRBJ2-1	TRBV14	NA	15	TGTGCCAGCAGCCTTTCGTACGGGTATTACAATGAGCAGTTCTTC	CASSLSYGYYNEQFF
TRBD1	TRBJ1-2	TRBV4-3	NA	16	TGCGCCAGCAGCCCGGATAAAAGGGGGCGCGGCTATGGCTACACCTTC	CASSPDKRGRGYGYTF
TRBD2	TRBJ2-7	TRBV7-2	NA	14	TGTGCCAGCAGCTTAGCAGCGGGAGCGCACGAGCAGTACTTC	CASSLAAGAHEQYF
TRBD1	TRBJ2-7	TRBV5-8	few	13	TGTGCCAGCAGTACTATCGACAGGGACGAGCAGTACTTC	CASSTIDRDEQYF
NA	TRBJ1-2	TRBV18	once	14	TGTGCCAGCTCACCATCGCAGGGTATTGATGGCTACACCTTC	CASSPSQGIDGYTF
TRBD1	TRBJ1-1	TRBV14	NA	14	TGTGCCAGCAGTAAACAGGGGGCGAACGCTGAAGCTTTCTTT	CASSKQGANAEAFF
NA	TRBJ2-7	TRBV12-3/TRBV12-4	NA	10	TGTGCCAGCAGCTCAGTCGAGCAGTACTTC	CASSSVEQYF
TRBD1	TRBJ2-7	TRBV7-9	NA	14	TGTGCCAGCAGCGCCGGGACAGGGGGCGCTCAGCAGTACTTC	CASSAGTGGAQQYF
NA	TRBJ1-2	TRBV6-5	NA	12	TGTGCCAGCAGTAAATCCAGGGCTGGCTACACCTTC	CASSKSRAGYTF
TRBD1	TRBJ1-2	TRBV6-2/TRBV6-3	NA	15	TGTGCCAGCAGTTACTCGACGGGACAGGGAGGTGGCTACACCTTC	CASSYSTGQGGGYTF
TRBD1	TRBJ1-4	TRBV9	NA	16	TGTGCCAGCAGCCCGGGACAGGGGGAGCCTAATGAAAAACTGTTTTTT	CASSPGQGEPNEKLFF
NA	TRBJ1-1	TRBV7-9	NA	11	TGTGCCAGCAGCTTGGAGACTGAAGCTTTCTTT	CASSLETEAFF
NA	TRBJ2-3	TRBV10-3	NA	15	TGTGCCATCAGTGAGGGTTGGAGTAGCACAGATACGCAGTATTTT	CAISEGWSSTDTQYF
NA	TRBJ2-7	TRBV28	NA	10	TGTCCTCGGGGTGCCTACGAGCAGTACTTC	CPRGAYEQYF
NA	TRBJ1-5	TRBV19	NA	19	TGTGCCAGTAGTATTAGTTTTTGGAGACGGTCGAATAGCAATCAGCCCCAGCATTTT	CASSISFWRRSNSNQPQHF
NA	TRBJ1-6	TRBV14	NA	14	TGTGCCAGCAGCCAAGTCAGGGATAATTCACCCCTCCACTTT	CASSQVRDNSPLHF
NA	TRBJ1-4	TRBV19	NA	16	TGTGCCAGTAGTCCCCCGACCGGGACAATGGGGGAAAAACTGTTTTTT	CASSPPTGTMGEKLFF
TRBD1	TRBJ1-1	TRBV7-2	NA	14	TGTGCCAGCAGCTCAAGGACAGGGGACACTGAAGCTTTCTTT	CASSSRTGDTEAFF
TRBD2	TRBJ2-5	TRBV4-1	NA	17	TGCGCCAGCAGCCACTTTGGGCCGGGAGGGCCACGGGAGACCCAGTACTTC	CASSHFGPGGPRETQYF
NA	TRBJ1-1	TRBV5-4	NA	12	TGTGCCAGCAGCGGCCAGGACACTGAAGCTTTCTTT	CASSGQDTEAFF
NA	TRBJ1-5	TRBV6-2/TRBV6-3	NA	12	TGTGCCAGCAGTTACGCGGGTCAGCCCCAGCATTTT	CASSYAGQPQHF
TRBD1	TRBJ1-6	TRBV19	NA	14	TGTGCCAGTAGTTTAGAAGACAGGGTTTCACCCCTCCACTTT	CASSLEDRVSPLHF
NA	TRBJ1-2	TRBV28	NA	13	TGTGCCAGCAGTTTGGGGCAGGCCTATGGCTACACCTTC	CASSLGQAYGYTF